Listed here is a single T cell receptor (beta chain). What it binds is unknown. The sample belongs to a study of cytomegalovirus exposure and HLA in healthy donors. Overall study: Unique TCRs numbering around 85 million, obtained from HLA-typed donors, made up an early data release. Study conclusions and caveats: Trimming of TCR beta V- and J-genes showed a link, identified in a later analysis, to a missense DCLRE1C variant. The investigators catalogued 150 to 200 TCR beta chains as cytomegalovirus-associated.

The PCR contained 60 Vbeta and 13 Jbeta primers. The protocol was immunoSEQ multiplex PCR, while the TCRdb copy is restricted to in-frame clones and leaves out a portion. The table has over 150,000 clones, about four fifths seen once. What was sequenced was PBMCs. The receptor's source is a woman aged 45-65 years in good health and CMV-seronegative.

CDR3 residues: CASRSGGWGTSYEQYF. As DNA, the CDR3 is TGTGCCAGCAGATCGGGGGGCTGGGGGACAAGCTACGAGCAGTACTTC. The V gene is TRBV7-2, the J gene TRBJ2-7; weak D call: TRBD2 (7 bases). V dropped 6 bases and J dropped 3 bases, with 21 bases sitting between them. Germline values: CDR1 SGHTA, CDR2 FQGNSA. This CDR3 comprises 16 residues.